This T cell receptor beta chain was recovered during a study of shared clonotypes between healthy human individuals. Study-wide points: Limitation of the genetic and exposure-history diversity represented came from the few donors.

In the naive CD8 group, cells lacked CD45RO and were positively selected for CCR7, so terminally differentiated effector memory CD45RA+ cells were left out. In the original workflow: Filtering differed, since immunoSEQ gave only junction sequences and no quality scores. Sequencing was performed with immunoSEQ multiplex PCR; in TCRdb, only in-frame clones are kept and a portion is missing. V, J and clone size are taken as reported in that table, and D and trimming were inferred from the DNA itself. The table lists more than 2 million clones, approximately 92% of them singletons. With regard to this clone: Its antigen remains unknown.

Deletions cut 0 bases from V and 0 bases from J, with 6 bases between. The CDR3 consists of 14 residues. Germline V gene sequence: CDR1 SGHRS, CDR2 YFSETQ. The TCR comes from a man aged 18-30 years in good health. Some clones in this sample may be carry-over from other donors' samples. The sample was naive CD8+ T cells from PBMCs. The gene calls are TRBV5-1 and TRBJ1-2; D call uncertain. CDR3 DNA: TGCGCCAGCAGCTTGGGCAGAACTAACTATGGCTACACCTTC. This codes for CASSLGRTNYGYTF.